This T cell receptor beta chain was found in a study of cytomegalovirus exposure and HLA in healthy donors. Study-wide points: As immune exposure information, only CMV serostatus was available. What TCR beta sequences reportedly achieved was accurate prediction of HLA-A and HLA-B alleles in most subjects. In a later analysis, TCR beta V- and J-gene trimming was associated with a missense DCLRE1C variant.

Note on this clone: The target antigen is unknown.

13 Jbeta primers and 60 Vbeta primers were used for the PCR. Authors' data handling: In a later analysis, around 10 million of tens of millions of unique beta chains occurred in at least two donors. Clones were read by immunoSEQ multiplex PCR, and TCRdb kept only the in-frame ones, dropping some. The V and J calls and clone size come from that table; D and trimming were worked out from the DNA. Of about 190,000 clones listed, around three quarters are singletons. Germline V gene data show CDR1 as SGDLS and CDR2 as YYNGEE. The V and J ends lost 2 bases and 7 bases, in that order; junction bases with no gene match: 9. The CDR3 is 15 residues long.

Sequencing input: PBMCs. This chain joins TRBV9 and TRBJ2-4; 7 nucleotides align to TRBD2. The TCR was taken from a woman aged 18-30 years in good health and CMV-seronegative. CDR3 sequence (DNA): TGTGCCAGCAGCGTGTCGGGAGGCCCTGAGAACATTCAGTACTTC. Translation: CASSVSGGPENIQYF.